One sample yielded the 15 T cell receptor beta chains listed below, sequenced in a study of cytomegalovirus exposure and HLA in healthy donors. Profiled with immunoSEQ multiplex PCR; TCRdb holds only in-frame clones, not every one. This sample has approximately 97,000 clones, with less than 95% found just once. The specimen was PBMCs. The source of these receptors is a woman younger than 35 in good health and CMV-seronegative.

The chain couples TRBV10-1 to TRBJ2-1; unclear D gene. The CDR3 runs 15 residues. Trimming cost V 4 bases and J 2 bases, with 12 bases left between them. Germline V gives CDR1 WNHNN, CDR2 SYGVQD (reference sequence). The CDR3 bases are TGCGCCAGCAGTGTAGACCCAGGCCCCTACAATGAGCAGTTCTTC. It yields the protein CASSVDPGPYNEQFF.

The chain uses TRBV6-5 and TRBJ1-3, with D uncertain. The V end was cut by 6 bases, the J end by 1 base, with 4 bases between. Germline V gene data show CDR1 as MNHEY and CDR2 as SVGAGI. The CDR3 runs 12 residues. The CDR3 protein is CASSESGNTIYF. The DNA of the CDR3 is TGTGCCAGCAGCGAGTCTGGAAACACCATATATTTT.

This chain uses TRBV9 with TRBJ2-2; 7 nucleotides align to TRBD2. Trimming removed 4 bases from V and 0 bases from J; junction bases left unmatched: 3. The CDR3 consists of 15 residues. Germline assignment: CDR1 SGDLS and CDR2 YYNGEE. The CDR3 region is CASSPAGPNTGELFF. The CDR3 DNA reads TGTGCCAGCAGCCCAGCGGGACCGAACACCGGGGAGCTGTTTTTT.

The CDR3 is CASSEWQGASGNTIYF. In nucleotides, the CDR3 is TGTGCCAGCAGTGAATGGCAGGGGGCAAGTGGAAACACCATATATTTT. The rearrangement joins TRBV6-1 to TRBJ1-3, with 8 bases fitting TRBD1. This CDR3 contains 16 residues. Trimming removed 2 bases from V and 3 bases from J; junction bases left unmatched: 6. Germline V CDR1 and CDR2: MNHNS, SASEGT.

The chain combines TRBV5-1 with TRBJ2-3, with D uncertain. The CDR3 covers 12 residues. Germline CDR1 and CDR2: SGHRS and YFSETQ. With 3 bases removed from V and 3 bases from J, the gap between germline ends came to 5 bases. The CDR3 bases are TGCGCCAGCAGCTCAGTAACAGATACGCAGTATTTT. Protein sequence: CASSSVTDTQYF.

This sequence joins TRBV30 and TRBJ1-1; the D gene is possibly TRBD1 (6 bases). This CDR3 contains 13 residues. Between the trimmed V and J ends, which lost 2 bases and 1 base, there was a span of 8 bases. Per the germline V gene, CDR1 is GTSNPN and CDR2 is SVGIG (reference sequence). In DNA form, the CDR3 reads TGTGCCTGGAGTCTACAGGGGAACACTGAAGCTTTCTTT. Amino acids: CAWSLQGNTEAFF.

CDR3: CASSRSRGTGELFF. CDR3 bases: TGCGCCAGCAGCAGGAGCAGGGGGACCGGGGAGCTGTTTTTT. This chain joins TRBV4-1 and TRBJ2-2; 7 bases map to TRBD1. The CDR3 loop spans 14 amino acids. J was trimmed by 5 bases and V by 5 bases; bases with no gene match: 5. Looked up from germline, CDR1 is MGHRA and CDR2 is YSYEKL.

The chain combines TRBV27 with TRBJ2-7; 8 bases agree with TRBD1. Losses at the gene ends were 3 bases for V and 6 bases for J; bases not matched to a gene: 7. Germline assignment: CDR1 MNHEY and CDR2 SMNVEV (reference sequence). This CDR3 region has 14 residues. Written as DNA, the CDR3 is TGTGCCAGCAGTTTCGGGCAGGGGGCGCGCGAGCAGTACTTC. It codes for CASSFGQGAREQYF.

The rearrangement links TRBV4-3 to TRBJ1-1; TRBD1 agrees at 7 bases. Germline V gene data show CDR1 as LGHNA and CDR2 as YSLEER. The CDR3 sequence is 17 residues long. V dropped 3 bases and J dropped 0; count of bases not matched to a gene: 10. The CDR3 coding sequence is TGCGCCAGCAGCCAGGAACAGGGGTGGTTGGTGAACACTGAAGCTTTCTTT. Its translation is CASSQEQGWLVNTEAFF.

The DNA for the CDR3 is TGTGCCAGCAGCGTAGGGGGCGGCACCGGGGAGCTGTTTTTT. This sequence encodes CASSVGGGTGELFF. This chain joins TRBV9 and TRBJ2-2; maybe TRBD1 (5 bases). Germline CDR1 and CDR2: SGDLS and YYNGEE. The CDR3 totals 14 residues. The V gene lost 0 bases and the J gene lost 4 bases, with 7 bases spanning the gap.

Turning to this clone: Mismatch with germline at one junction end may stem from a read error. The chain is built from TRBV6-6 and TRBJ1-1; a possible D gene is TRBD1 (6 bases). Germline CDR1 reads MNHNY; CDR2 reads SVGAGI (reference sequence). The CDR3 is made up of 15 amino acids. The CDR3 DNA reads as TGTGCCAGCAGTAACTCAGGGGCGGTAAACACTGAAGCTTTCTTT. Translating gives CASSNSGAVNTEAFF.

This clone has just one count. The CDR3 nucleotides are TGTGCCAGCAGCTTTCAGGAGAACACCGGGGAGCTGTTTTTT. Translation gives CASSFQENTGELFF. V is TRBV7-6 and J is TRBJ2-2; D gene uncertain. V lost 3 bases and J lost 1, with 6 bases in between. Germline CDR1 SGHVS, CDR2 FNYEAQ. The CDR3 spans 14 residues.

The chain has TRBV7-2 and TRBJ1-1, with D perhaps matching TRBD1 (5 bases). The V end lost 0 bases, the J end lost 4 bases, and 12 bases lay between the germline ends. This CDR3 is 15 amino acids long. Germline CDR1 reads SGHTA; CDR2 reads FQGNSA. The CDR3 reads CASSLASGMGTEAFF. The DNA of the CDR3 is TGTGCCAGCAGCTTAGCGTCAGGGATGGGCACTGAAGCTTTCTTT.

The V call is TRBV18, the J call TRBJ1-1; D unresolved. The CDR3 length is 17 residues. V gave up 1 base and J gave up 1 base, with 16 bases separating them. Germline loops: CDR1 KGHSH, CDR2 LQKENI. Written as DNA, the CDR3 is TGTGCCAGCTCACCACTAGTGTCAAGCCCTTCGAACACTGAAGCTTTCTTT. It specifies CASSPLVSSPSNTEAFF.

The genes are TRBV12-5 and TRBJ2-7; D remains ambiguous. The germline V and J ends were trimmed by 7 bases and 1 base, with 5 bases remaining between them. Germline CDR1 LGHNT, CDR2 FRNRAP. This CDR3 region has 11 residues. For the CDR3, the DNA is TGTGCTAGTGCGGAGTCCTACGAGCAGTACTTC. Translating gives CASAESYEQYF.